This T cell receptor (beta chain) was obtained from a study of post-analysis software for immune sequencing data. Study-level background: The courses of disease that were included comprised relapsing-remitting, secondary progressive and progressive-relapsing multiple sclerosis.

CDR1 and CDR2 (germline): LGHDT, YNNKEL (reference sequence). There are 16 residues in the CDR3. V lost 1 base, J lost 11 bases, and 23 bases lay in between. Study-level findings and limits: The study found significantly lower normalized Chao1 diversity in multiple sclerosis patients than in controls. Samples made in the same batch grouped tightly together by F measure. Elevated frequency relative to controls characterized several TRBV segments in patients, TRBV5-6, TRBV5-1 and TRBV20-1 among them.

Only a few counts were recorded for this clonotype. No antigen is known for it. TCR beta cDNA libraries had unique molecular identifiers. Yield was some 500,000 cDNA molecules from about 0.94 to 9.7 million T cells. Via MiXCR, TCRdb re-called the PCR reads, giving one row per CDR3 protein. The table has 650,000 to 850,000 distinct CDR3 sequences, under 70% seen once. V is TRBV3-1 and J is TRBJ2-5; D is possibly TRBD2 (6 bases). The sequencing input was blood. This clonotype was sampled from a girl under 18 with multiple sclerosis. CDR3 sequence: CASSQGLGLMTSEQYF. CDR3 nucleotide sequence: TGTGCCAGCAGCCAAGGGTTGGGACTCATGACTTCGGAGCAGTACTTC.